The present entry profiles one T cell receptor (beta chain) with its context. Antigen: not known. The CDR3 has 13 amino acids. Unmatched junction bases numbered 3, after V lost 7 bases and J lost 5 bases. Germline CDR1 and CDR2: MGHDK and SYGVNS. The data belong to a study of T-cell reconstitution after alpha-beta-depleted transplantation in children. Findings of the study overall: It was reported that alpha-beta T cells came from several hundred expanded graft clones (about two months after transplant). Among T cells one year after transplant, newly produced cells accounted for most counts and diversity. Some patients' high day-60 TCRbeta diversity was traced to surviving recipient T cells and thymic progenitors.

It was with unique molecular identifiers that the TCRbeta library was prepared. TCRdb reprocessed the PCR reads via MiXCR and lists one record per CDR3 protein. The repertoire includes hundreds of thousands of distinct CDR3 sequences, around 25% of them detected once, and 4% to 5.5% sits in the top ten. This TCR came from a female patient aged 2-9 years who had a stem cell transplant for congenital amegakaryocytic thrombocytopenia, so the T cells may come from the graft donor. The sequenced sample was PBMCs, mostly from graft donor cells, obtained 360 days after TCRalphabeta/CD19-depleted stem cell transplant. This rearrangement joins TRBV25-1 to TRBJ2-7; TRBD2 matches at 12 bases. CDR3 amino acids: CASTRLAGDEQYF. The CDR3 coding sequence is TGTGCCAGCACGAGACTAGCGGGAGACGAGCAGTACTTC.